There are a few counts of the clone carrying this T cell receptor (beta chain). What it recognizes is unknown. The data stem from a study of CD8 T cells in ankylosing spondylitis. The length of the CDR3 is 14 residues. Germline V lookup: CDR1 SGHRS, CDR2 YFSETQ. V gave up 5 bases and J gave up 6 bases, with 18 bases separating them. Study findings and constraints: Past studies reported some motif variants in reactive arthritis synovial fluid and blood. Researchers reportedly found disease-linked clones significantly enriched in matched ankylosing spondylitis synovial fluid. In ankylosing spondylitis blood, a motif of seven or eight highly homologous TCR beta variants appeared characteristic.

TCRdb re-derived calls from the 5' RACE reads in MiXCR, one entry per CDR3 protein. This table has 300,000 to 400,000 distinct CDR3 sequences, under 14% appearing once. Sequencing was performed on blood, either unsorted or a sorted T cell fraction (not recorded which). V is TRBV5-1 and J is TRBJ2-7; weak D call: TRBD2 (5 bases). The receptor comes from a female donor with ankylosing spondylitis or in good health (not recorded which). CDR3 sequence (DNA): TGCGCCAGCAGTGTTGAGGGCCGCGGTCTCGAGCAGTACTTC. Amino acid sequence: CASSVEGRGLEQYF. The full variable domain, in which reference TRBV5-1 and TRBJ2-7 provide the parts outside the CDR3, is KAGVTQTPRYLIKTRGQQVTLSCSPISGHRSVSWYQQTPGQGLQFLFEYFSETQRNKGNFPGRFSGRQFSNSRSEMNVSTLELGDSALYLCASSVEGRGLEQYFGPGTRLTVT.